This entry lists 21 T cell receptor beta chains sequenced from one sample in a study of blood T cells in healthy people across ages. It was with a sample-barcoded 5' primer and a J-beta primer mix that a second PCR of roughly 7 to 12 cycles was run. TCRdb analysed the 5' RACE reads with MiXCR anew, one entry per CDR3 protein. The sample yields roughly 800,000 distinct CDR3 sequences, about 62% seen once. Sequences were obtained from blood. All receptors derive from a man aged 25 to 45 in good health.

This sequence joins TRBV3-1 and TRBJ1-3; the D gene is possibly TRBD1 (5 bases). Germline-derived CDR1 and CDR2 are LGHDT and YNNKEL (reference sequence). The CDR3 consists of 15 residues. Trimming removed 2 bases from V and 4 bases from J, with 12 bases in between. CDR3 region: CASSQQGWGGNTIYF. DNA of the CDR3: TGTGCCAGCAGCCAACAGGGATGGGGCGGAAACACCATATATTTT.

The V gene is TRBV12-5, the J gene TRBJ1-4; D is ambiguous. The germline gives CDR1 LGHNT, CDR2 FRNRAP. The CDR3 length is 15 residues. V lost 6 bases and J 6 bases, leaving 17 bases between the germline ends. The CDR3 DNA sequence: TGTGCTAGTGGGTTCGTCGGCGCTGGATATGAAAAACTGTTTTTT. The encoded protein is CASGFVGAGYEKLFF.

This clonotype has a handful of counts. The chain employs TRBV7-8 and TRBJ2-7; 8 positions agree with TRBD1. Germline CDR1 and CDR2: SGHVS and FQNEAQ. CDR3 size: 14 residues. J lost 1 base, V lost 6 bases, and 5 bases had no gene match. The CDR3 sequence is CASSIQGGSYEQYF. Written as DNA, the CDR3 is TGTGCCAGCAGTATACAGGGGGGATCCTACGAGCAGTACTTC.

The chain couples TRBV20-1 to TRBJ2-3; no firm D call. With 2 bases removed from V and 1 base from J, the gap between germline ends came to 10 bases. The length of the CDR3 is 14 residues. Germline-derived CDR1 and CDR2 are DFQATT and SNEGSKA (reference sequence). The CDR3 nucleotides read TGCAGTGCTAGATTAGCTATTGGCACAGATACGCAGTATTTT. This codes for CSARLAIGTDTQYF.

The V gene is TRBV10-3, the J gene TRBJ2-5; 8 bases match TRBD2. With V trimmed by 6 bases and J by 7 bases, 10 bases remained unmatched. The CDR3 contains 14 residues. Germline loops: CDR1 ENHRY, CDR2 SYGVKD. CDR3 nucleotide sequence: TGTGCCATCAGCGACGGGAGCGGGGGAGGGACCCAGTACTTC. Protein: CAISDGSGGGTQYF.

This clonotype was recorded only once. V is TRBV18 and J is TRBJ2-6, with D unresolved. From germline, CDR1 is KGHSH and CDR2 LQKENI. Trimming removed 3 bases at V and 1 base at J, with 10 bases between. This CDR3 has 16 residues. The CDR3 DNA follows: TGTGCCAGCTCACCGACGGACGGTTCTGGGGCCAACGTCCTGACTTTC. Translating it yields CASSPTDGSGANVLTF.

V usage is TRBV6-2 or TRBV6-3 and J usage is TRBJ1-1; D is unresolved. Germline-derived CDR1 and CDR2 are MNHEY and SVGEGT. This CDR3 region has 13 residues. V shed 8 bases and J shed 4 bases, with 14 bases lying between them. The DNA of the CDR3 is TGTGCCAGCTCCGACGGCAGAACCACTGAAGCTTTCTTT. Translation: CASSDGRTTEAFF.

The V call is TRBV12-3 or TRBV12-4, the J call TRBJ2-5; no definite D call. The V gene lost 6 bases and the J gene lost 5 bases, with 10 bases spanning the gap. CDR3 length: 12 amino acids. CDR3: CASRWESETQYF. In DNA form, the CDR3 reads TGTGCCAGCAGGTGGGAAAGTGAGACCCAGTACTTC.

The chain has TRBV21-1 and TRBJ1-2. TRBV21-1 is a recognized pseudogene. CDR3 size: 14 residues. The DNA for the CDR3 is TGTGCCAGCAGTAAAGGAGGCCGGATCTATGGCTACACCTTC. It is translated as CASSKGGRIYGYTF.

This clonotype was counted only a few times. The rearrangement joins TRBV2 to TRBJ1-4; weak D call: TRBD1 (5 bases). V lost 5 bases and J lost 9, with 19 bases in between. The CDR3 spans 15 residues. Germline V lookup: CDR1 SNHLY, CDR2 FYNNEI. CDR3 sequence (DNA): TGTGCCAGCAGTCCTAAACAGGAACGGGGCCAAAAACTGTTTTTT. Encoded protein: CASSPKQERGQKLFF.

The rearrangement links TRBV5-8 to TRBJ2-5; D is ambiguous. The V gene's germline CDR1 is SGHTS and CDR2 YDEGEE. V was clipped by 4 bases and J by 2 bases, with 9 bases between them. The CDR3 runs 13 residues. The CDR3 reads CASSAWGQETQYF. In DNA, the CDR3 is TGTGCCAGCAGCGCTTGGGGTCAAGAGACCCAGTACTTC.

The rearrangement joins TRBV7-2 to TRBJ2-1; maybe TRBD1 (6 bases). Germline lookup yields CDR1 SGHTA and CDR2 FQGNSA. The CDR3 length is 15 residues. Trimming cost V 6 bases and J 5 bases, with 17 bases left between them. CDR3 in amino acids: CASRAIWTVDNEQFF. The CDR3 nucleotides read TGTGCCAGCAGAGCTATTTGGACAGTGGACAATGAGCAGTTCTTC.

V usage is TRBV4-1 and J usage is TRBJ2-5, with 7 positions matching TRBD1. This CDR3 contains 14 residues. With 1 base clipped from V and 6 bases from J, the junction kept 5 bases outside the gene matches. The germline gives CDR1 MGHRA, CDR2 YSYEKL. Written as DNA, the CDR3 is TGCGCCAGCAGCCAAGTGGCAGGGGGAAAGACCCAGTACTTC. Its translation is CASSQVAGGKTQYF.

The genes are TRBV27 and TRBJ1-2; D possibly corresponds to TRBD1 (6 bases). The CDR3 runs 14 residues. V was clipped by 5 bases and J by 6 bases, with 16 bases between them. Germline V gives CDR1 MNHEY, CDR2 SMNVEV (reference sequence). The CDR3 bases are TGTGCCAGCAGTCCCGGGGACATGGCCCATGGCTACACCTTC. This sequence encodes CASSPGDMAHGYTF.

This clonotype was recorded only once. The chain uses TRBV5-6 and TRBJ2-6; D gene unclear. The germline V and J ends were trimmed by 0 bases and 3 bases, with 10 bases remaining between them. Germline CDR1 is SGHDT and CDR2 is YYEEEE. The CDR3 totals 16 residues. The CDR3 region has the DNA TGTGCCAGCAGCTTGGCGCCAGGACGTGGGGCCAACGTCCTGACTTTC. It codes for CASSLAPGRGANVLTF.

This clonotype occurred once. The chain couples TRBV5-1 to TRBJ2-1; 7 nucleotides line up with TRBD2. This CDR3 region has 17 residues. The V gene's germline CDR1 is SGHRS and CDR2 YFSETQ. The V gene end was trimmed by 0 bases and the J gene end by 5 bases; junction bases not matched to a gene: 11. The CDR3 loop reads CASSLVPIGSGNNEQFF. In DNA, the CDR3 is TGCGCCAGCAGCTTGGTGCCTATAGGGAGCGGGAACAATGAGCAGTTCTTC.

J is TRBJ2-1 and V is TRBV20-1, with 8 positions matching TRBD2. CDR3 size: 17 residues. Trimming removed 3 bases from V and 8 bases from J; junction bases left unmatched: 18. Germline V gene data show CDR1 as DFQATT and CDR2 as SNEGSKA (reference sequence). The CDR3 here is CSASRVAGHTDRDEQFF. The CDR3 bases are TGCAGTGCTAGCCGGGTAGCGGGACACACGGACCGGGATGAGCAGTTCTTC.

This sequence joins TRBV14 and TRBJ1-2; D not resolved. The CDR3 is 12 residues long. V was pared by 0 bases and J by 8 bases, with 7 bases between. Per the germline V gene, CDR1 is SGHDN and CDR2 is FVKESK. The CDR3 DNA reads TGTGCCAGCAGCCAAGATCGTTTGGGCTACACCTTC. Translating it yields CASSQDRLGYTF.

This clonotype was detected ten times or more. Here the CDR3 reads CSVRRSYNEQFF. The CDR3 bases are TGCAGTGTGCGTCGCTCCTACAATGAGCAGTTCTTC. The chain recombines TRBV20-1 with TRBJ2-1; D unclear. The CDR3 consists of 12 residues. Germline lookup yields CDR1 DFQATT and CDR2 SNEGSKA (reference sequence). Deletions cut 7 bases from V and 0 bases from J, with 7 bases between.

The rearrangement links TRBV5-1 to TRBJ1-1; tentative D call: TRBD1 (6 bases). V lost 4 bases to trimming and J lost 4 bases, with 11 bases between them. Germline loops: CDR1 SGHRS, CDR2 YFSETQ. There are 13 residues in the CDR3. The DNA for the CDR3 is TGCGCCAGCAGCCCACGGACAGCCACTGAAGCTTTCTTT. It codes for CASSPRTATEAFF.

This sequence joins TRBV30 and TRBJ1-2; TRBD1 is a possible D gene (5 bases). Trimming left V 1 base short and J 4 bases short, with 10 bases between. The CDR3 sequence is 13 residues long. Germline CDR1 GTSNPN, CDR2 SVGIG (reference sequence). CDR3 in DNA: TGTGCCTGGAGTGGAGGGACTTTCTATGGCTACACCTTC. Translated, it gives CAWSGGTFYGYTF.